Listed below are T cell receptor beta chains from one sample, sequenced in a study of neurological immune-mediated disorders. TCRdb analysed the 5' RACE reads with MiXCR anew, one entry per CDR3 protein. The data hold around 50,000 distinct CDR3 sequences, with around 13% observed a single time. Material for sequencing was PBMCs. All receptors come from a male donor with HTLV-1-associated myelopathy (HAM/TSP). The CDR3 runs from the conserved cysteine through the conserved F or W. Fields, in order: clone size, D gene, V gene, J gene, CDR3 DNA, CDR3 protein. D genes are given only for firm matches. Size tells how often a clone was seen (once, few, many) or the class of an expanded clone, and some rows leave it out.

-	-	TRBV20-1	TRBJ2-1	TGCAGTGCTAGCGCACTCGGGGGGCCGCCCTACAATGAGCAGTTCTTC	CSASALGGPPYNEQFF
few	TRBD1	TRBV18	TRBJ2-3	TGTGCCAGCTCACTTCGACAGGGGTACACAGATACGCAGTATTTT	CASSLRQGYTDTQYF
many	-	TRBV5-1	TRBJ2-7	TGCGCCAGTTCCGGGAGATCCTCCTACGAGCAGTACTTC	CASSGRSSYEQYF
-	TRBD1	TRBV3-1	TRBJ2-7	TGTGACAACAGCCAACCGGGACAGGCAACCTCCTACGAGCAGTACTTC	CDNSQPGQATSYEQYF
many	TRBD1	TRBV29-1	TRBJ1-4	TGCAGCGTCCGGGACAGACCTAATGAAAAACTGTTTTTT	CSVRDRPNEKLFF
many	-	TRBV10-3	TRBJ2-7	TGTGCCATCAGTGAGTCCCAAACAGTTTACGAGCAGTACTTC	CAISESQTVYEQYF
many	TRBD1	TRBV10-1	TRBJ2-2	TGCGCCAGCAGTGCCGGGACAGGGGGCATCGGGGAGCTGTTTTTT	CASSAGTGGIGELFF
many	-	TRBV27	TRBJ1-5	TGTGCCAGCAGTCCCCCCGGCAGGGGCTATCAGCCCCAGCATTTT	CASSPPGRGYQPQHF
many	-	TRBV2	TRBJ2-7	TGTGCCAGCAGCTTAAACAGGGAGCAGTACTTC	CASSLNREQYF
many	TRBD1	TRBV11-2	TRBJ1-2	TGTGCCAGCAGCTGGGCTGCCGGGACAGTAAGTGGCTACACCTTC	CASSWAAGTVSGYTF
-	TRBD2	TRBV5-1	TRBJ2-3	TGCGCCAGCAGGACTAGCGGGGGGGCCGCCCCAGATACGCAGTATTTT	CASRTSGGAAPDTQYF
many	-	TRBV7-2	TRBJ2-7	TGTGCCAGCAGCGTTGGGACCAACAGGGAGTACTTC	CASSVGTNREYF
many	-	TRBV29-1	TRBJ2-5	TGCAGCGTTGATACAGGCCCCGAGACCCAGTACTTC	CSVDTGPETQYF
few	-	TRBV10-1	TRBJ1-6	TGCGCCAGCAGTGTGACCTTCAATTCACCCCTCCACTTT	CASSVTFNSPLHF
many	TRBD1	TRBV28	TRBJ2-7	TGTGCCAGCACTACCGGGACAGGGAACTCCTACGAGCAGTACTTC	CASTTGTGNSYEQYF
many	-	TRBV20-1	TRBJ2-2	TGCAGTGCTAGACAGGGGGGGGAAGGGGAGCTGTTTTTT	CSARQGGEGELFF
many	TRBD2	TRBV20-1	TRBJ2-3	TGCAGTGCGGGGCTAGCGGGGGGCCCGGTCTCAGATACGCAGTATTTT	CSAGLAGGPVSDTQYF
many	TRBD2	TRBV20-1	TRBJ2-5	TGCAGTGCTGTATCAGCGGGGGGGCGAGAGACCCAGTACTTC	CSAVSAGGRETQYF
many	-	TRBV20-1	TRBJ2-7	TGCAGTGTCAGACCCCCCAGAGGGTTCTCCTACGAGCAGTACTTC	CSVRPPRGFSYEQYF
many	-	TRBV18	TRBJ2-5	TGTGCCAGCTCACCAGGCAGGGACCAAGAGACCCAGTACTTC	CASSPGRDQETQYF
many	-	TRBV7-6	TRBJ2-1	TGTGCCAGCAGCTTAGCTACAGGGGGGGTCAATGAGCAGTTCTTC	CASSLATGGVNEQFF
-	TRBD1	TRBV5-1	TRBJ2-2	TGCGCCAGCAGCTTGGGACAGGGCGCCACGGAGCTGTTTTTT	CASSLGQGATELFF
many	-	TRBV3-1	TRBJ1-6	TGTGCCAGCAGCCAAGTACAGTATAATTCACCCCTCCACTTT	CASSQVQYNSPLHF
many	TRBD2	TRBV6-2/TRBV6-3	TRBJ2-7	TGTGCCAGCAGTTACTCAACTAGCGGACCCCAGATCTACGAGCAGTACTTC	CASSYSTSGPQIYEQYF
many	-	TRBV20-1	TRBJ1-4	TGCAGTGCTAGAGATTCTAATTACGGGAAACTGTTTTTT	CSARDSNYGKLFF
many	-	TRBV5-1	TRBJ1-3	TGCGCCAGCAGCATGGGACCGGGAAACACCATATATTTT	CASSMGPGNTIYF
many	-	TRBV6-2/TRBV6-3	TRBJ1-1	TGTGCCAGCAGTTTGGCCGGGGGCGTCGGGAACACTGAAGCTTTCTTT	CASSLAGGVGNTEAFF
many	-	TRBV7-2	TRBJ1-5	TGTGCCAGCAGCCTCCGGGGGGGCAATCAGCCCCAGCATTTT	CASSLRGGNQPQHF
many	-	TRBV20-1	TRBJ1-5	TGCAGTGCTAGTGGACGTGCCAATCAGCCCCAGCATTTT	CSASGRANQPQHF
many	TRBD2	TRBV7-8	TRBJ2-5	TGTGCCAGCAGAGAGCGGGGGGCGTACCAAGAGACCCAGTACTTC	CASRERGAYQETQYF
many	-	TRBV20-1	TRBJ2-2	TGCAGTGCTAGAGATCCCTCGGGCATAGCGACCGGGGAGCTGTTTTTT	CSARDPSGIATGELFF
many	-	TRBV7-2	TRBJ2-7	TGTGCCAGCAGCCCGGAGACTAGGAACGAGCAGTACTTC	CASSPETRNEQYF
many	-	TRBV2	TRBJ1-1	TGTGCCACACTACAGGAGAACACTGAAGCTTTCTTT	CATLQENTEAFF
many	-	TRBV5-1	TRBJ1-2	TGCGCCAGCAGCTTGGGTGTGGGGCCCGAGGTGGGCTACACCTTC	CASSLGVGPEVGYTF
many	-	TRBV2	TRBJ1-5	TGTGCCAGCAGTGAAGTCCCCCCGCCCCAGCATTTT	CASSEVPPPQHF
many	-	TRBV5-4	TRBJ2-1	TGTGCCAGCAGCTTGGCTCCGGGTTCAGTGGACTACAATGAGCAGTTCTTC	CASSLAPGSVDYNEQFF
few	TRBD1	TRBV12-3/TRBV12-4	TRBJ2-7	TGTGCCAGCAGTCCAGGGACAGGGGTCTATCGCGAGCAGTACTTC	CASSPGTGVYREQYF
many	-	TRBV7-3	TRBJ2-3	TGTGCCAGCAGCTTATACAGGGGCACAGATACGCAGTATTTT	CASSLYRGTDTQYF
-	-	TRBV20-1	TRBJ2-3	TGCAGTGCTAGTATATGGGCAGGGGGGACAGATACGCAGTATTTT	CSASIWAGGTDTQYF
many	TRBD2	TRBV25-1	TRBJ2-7	TGTGCCAGCAGTTTTAGCGGGGGTAAACGCGAGCAGTACTTC	CASSFSGGKREQYF
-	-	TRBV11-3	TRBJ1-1	TGTGCCAGCAGCTGGGGTAGCACTGAAGCTTTCTTT	CASSWGSTEAFF
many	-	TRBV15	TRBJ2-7	TGTGCCACCAGCAGAGACGGAGCGCCGAGCTATTCCTACGAGCAGTACTTC	CATSRDGAPSYSYEQYF
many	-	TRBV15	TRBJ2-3	TGTGCCACCAGCAGGGAGACCGGGACGGGAGGCACAGATACGCAGTATTTT	CATSRETGTGGTDTQYF
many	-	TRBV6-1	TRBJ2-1	TGTGCCAGCAGTGGATCATTCCTCGAGAATGAGCAGTTCTTC	CASSGSFLENEQFF
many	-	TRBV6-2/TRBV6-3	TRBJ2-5	TGTGCCAGCAGTTACTTTTCTGGGGTACGGGAGACCCAGTACTTC	CASSYFSGVRETQYF
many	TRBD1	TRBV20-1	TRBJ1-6	TGCAGTGCCCCGACGCGGAGACAGGGGTTTTATAATTCACCCCTCCACTTT	CSAPTRRQGFYNSPLHF
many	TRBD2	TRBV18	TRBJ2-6	TGTGCCAGCTCACCGGGCGGCAGGGAGGGTCCTGGGGCCAACGTCCTGACTTTC	CASSPGGREGPGANVLTF
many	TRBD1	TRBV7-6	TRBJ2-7	TGTGCCAGCAGCTTCCGATCCAGCTCGACAGGGCGCTCCTACGAGCAGTACTTC	CASSFRSSSTGRSYEQYF
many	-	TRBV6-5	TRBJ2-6	TGTGCCAGCAGTGGCTATTTCTCTGGGGCCAACGTCCTGACTTTC	CASSGYFSGANVLTF
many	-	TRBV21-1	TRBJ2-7	TGTGCCAGCAGCAAGGGAGGGGACGAGCAGTACTTC	CASSKGGDEQYF
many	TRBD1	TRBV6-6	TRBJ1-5	TGTGCCAGCAGTTACCAGTTGACAGGGGTCAATCAGCCCCAGCATTTT	CASSYQLTGVNQPQHF
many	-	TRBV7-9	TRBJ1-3	TGTGCCAGCAGCTTATTCTTCAGTATCTCTGGAAACACCATATATTTT	CASSLFFSISGNTIYF